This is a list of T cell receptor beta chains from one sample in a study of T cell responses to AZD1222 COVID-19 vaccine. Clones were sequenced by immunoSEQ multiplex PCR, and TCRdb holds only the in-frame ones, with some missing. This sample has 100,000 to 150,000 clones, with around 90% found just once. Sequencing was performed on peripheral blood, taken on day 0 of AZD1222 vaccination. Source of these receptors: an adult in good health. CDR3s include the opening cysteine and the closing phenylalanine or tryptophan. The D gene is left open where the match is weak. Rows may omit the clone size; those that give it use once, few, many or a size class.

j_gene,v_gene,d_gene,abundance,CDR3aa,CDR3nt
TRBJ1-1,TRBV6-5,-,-,CASSQTGGSTEAFF,TGTGCCAGCTCACAAACCGGGGGATCCACTGAAGCTTTCTTT
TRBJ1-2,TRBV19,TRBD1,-,CASSVDRGYTF,TGTGCCAGTAGTGTGGACAGGGGCTACACCTTC
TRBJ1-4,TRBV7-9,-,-,CASSSRTDSNEKLFF,TGTGCCAGCAGCTCACGGACAGATTCTAATGAAAAACTGTTTTTT
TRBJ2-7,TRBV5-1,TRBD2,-,CASSLEAGGLDEQYF,TGCGCCAGCAGCTTGGAGGCGGGGGGCCTGGACGAGCAGTACTTC
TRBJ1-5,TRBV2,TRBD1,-,CASSEQGSYSNQPQHF,TGTGCCAGCAGCGAACAGGGGTCTTATAGCAATCAGCCCCAGCATTTT
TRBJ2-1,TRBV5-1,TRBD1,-,CASSSFSGTDNEQFF,TGCGCCAGCAGCTCCTTTTCCGGGACAGACAATGAGCAGTTCTTC
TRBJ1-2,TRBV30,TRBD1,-,CAWTRGQGIDYGYTF,TGTGCCTGGACAAGGGGACAGGGCATTGACTATGGCTACACCTTC
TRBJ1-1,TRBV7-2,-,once,CASSLEGDTYLNTEAFF,TGTGCCAGCAGCTTAGAAGGGGACACCTACTTGAACACTGAAGCTTTCTTT
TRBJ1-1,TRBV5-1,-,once,CASSPGTLNTEAFF,TGCGCCAGCAGCCCCGGGACATTGAACACTGAAGCTTTCTTT
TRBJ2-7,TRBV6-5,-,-,CASTSGGFPYEQYF,TGTGCCAGCACCTCCGGCGGGTTCCCCTACGAGCAGTACTTC
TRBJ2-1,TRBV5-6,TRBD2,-,CASSLEWAGGNDEQFF,TGTGCCAGCAGCTTGGAGTGGGCGGGAGGGAATGATGAGCAGTTCTTC
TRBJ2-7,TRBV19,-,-,CASSRDSSYEQYF,TGTGCCAGTAGTAGAGACAGCTCCTACGAGCAGTACTTC
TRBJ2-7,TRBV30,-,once,CAWSSTAYEQYF,TGTGCCTGGAGCAGTACAGCCTACGAGCAGTACTTC
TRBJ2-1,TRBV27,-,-,CASSLGTYNEQFF,TGTGCCAGCAGTTTAGGGACCTACAATGAGCAGTTCTTC
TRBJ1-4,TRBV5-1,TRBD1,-,CASSLLTGTGGEKLFF,TGCGCCAGCAGCCTATTGACCGGGACAGGGGGTGAAAAACTGTTTTTT
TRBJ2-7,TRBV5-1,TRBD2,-,CASSLGLAGGPYEQYF,TGCGCCAGCAGCTTGGGACTAGCGGGAGGGCCATACGAGCAGTACTTC
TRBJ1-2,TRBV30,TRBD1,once,CAWSVQGVDGYTF,TGTGCCTGGAGTGTACAGGGGGTGGATGGCTACACCTTC
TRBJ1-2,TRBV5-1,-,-,CASSLQGTNYGYTF,TGCGCCAGCAGCTTACAGGGCACGAACTATGGCTACACCTTC
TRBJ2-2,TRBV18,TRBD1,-,CASSPQGTVNTGELFF,TGTGCCAGCTCACCCCAAGGGACAGTGAACACCGGGGAGCTGTTTTTT
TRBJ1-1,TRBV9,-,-,CASSVQQGGGEAFF,TGTGCCAGCAGCGTTCAACAGGGAGGCGGGGAAGCTTTCTTT
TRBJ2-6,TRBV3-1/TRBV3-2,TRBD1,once,CASSQRTNRGGANVLTF,TGTGCCAGCAGCCAACGCACCAACAGGGGTGGGGCCAACGTCCTGACTTTC
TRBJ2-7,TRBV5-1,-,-,CASSPNTVSEQYF,TGCGCCAGCAGCCCAAATACAGTCTCCGAGCAGTACTTC
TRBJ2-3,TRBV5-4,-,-,CASSFEGTDTQYF,TGTGCCAGCAGCTTCGAGGGCACAGATACGCAGTATTTT
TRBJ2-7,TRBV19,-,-,CEDPGLSYEQYF,TGCGAGGACCCGGGGCTGAGCTACGAGCAGTACTTC
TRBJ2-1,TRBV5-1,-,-,CASSLVPASYNEQFF,TGCGCCAGCAGCTTGGTGCCGGCCTCCTACAATGAGCAGTTCTTC
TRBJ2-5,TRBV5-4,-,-,CASSLGREETQYF,TGTGCCAGCAGCTTGGGGCGGGAAGAGACCCAGTACTTC
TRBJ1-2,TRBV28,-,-,CASSLFGSGYTF,TGTGCCAGCAGTTTATTCGGCAGTGGCTACACCTTC
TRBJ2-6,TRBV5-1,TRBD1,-,CASSWRQGSSGANVLTF,TGCGCCAGCAGCTGGCGACAGGGCAGCTCTGGGGCCAACGTCCTGACTTTC
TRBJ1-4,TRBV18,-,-,CASAIRANEKLFF,TGTGCCAGCGCAATTAGGGCTAATGAAAAACTGTTTTTT
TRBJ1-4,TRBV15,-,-,CATSRATPGTNEKLFF,TGTGCCACCAGCAGAGCAACCCCGGGAACTAATGAAAAACTGTTTTTT
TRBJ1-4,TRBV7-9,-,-,CASSFGVGVSNEKLFF,TGTGCCAGCAGCTTTGGAGTAGGGGTCAGTAATGAAAAACTGTTTTTT
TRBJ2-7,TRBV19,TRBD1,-,CASSMRGPGEQYF,TGTGCCAGTAGTATGAGGGGGCCTGGCGAGCAGTACTTC
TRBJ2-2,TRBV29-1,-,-,CSVERGYTGELFF,TGCAGCGTTGAAAGGGGTTACACCGGGGAGCTGTTTTTT
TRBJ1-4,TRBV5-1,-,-,CASRRTPASQEKLFF,TGCGCCAGCAGAAGAACCCCGGCAAGCCAAGAAAAACTGTTTTTT
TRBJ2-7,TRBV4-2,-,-,CASSQGAGSGEQYF,TGTGCCAGCAGCCAAGGGGCAGGGTCGGGCGAGCAGTACTTC
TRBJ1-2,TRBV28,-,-,CASSRNYGYTF,TGTGCCAGCAGTCGTAACTATGGCTACACCTTC
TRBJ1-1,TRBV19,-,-,CASRRGFEAFF,TGTGCCAGTAGACGGGGGTTTGAAGCTTTCTTT
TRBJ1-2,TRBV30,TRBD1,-,CAWNHHRTSGTGEGRNGYTF,TGTGCCTGGAACCATCACCGGACTAGCGGGACAGGGGAGGGACGGAATGGCTACACCTTC
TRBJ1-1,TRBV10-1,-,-,CASRLNFGVPNTEAFF,TGCGCCAGCAGGCTGAACTTCGGGGTCCCGAACACTGAAGCTTTCTTT
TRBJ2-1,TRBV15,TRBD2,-,CATSRRRSGSGNEQFF,TGTGCCACCAGCAGACGTCGTAGCGGGAGTGGGAATGAGCAGTTCTTC
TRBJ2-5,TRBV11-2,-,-,CASSLEPLSGTQYF,TGTGCCAGCAGCTTAGAACCCCTTTCTGGGACCCAGTACTTC
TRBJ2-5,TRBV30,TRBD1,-,CAWSVQGTLTAQYF,TGTGCCTGGAGTGTACAGGGGACCCTCACCGCCCAGTACTTC
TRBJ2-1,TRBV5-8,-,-,CASSQEVYRRDNEQFF,TGTGCCAGCAGCCAGGAAGTGTATCGGCGGGACAATGAGCAGTTCTTC
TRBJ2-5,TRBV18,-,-,CASSPHRGVETQYF,TGTGCCAGCTCACCACATAGGGGTGTCGAGACCCAGTACTTC
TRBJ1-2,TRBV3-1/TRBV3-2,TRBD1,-,CASSPLMGTGNYGYTF,TGTGCCAGCAGCCCCCTAATGGGGACAGGGAACTATGGCTACACCTTC
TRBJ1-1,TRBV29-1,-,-,CSSTQGGNTEAFF,TGCAGCTCGACCCAAGGGGGGAACACTGAAGCTTTCTTT
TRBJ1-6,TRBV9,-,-,CASSVGHLDNSPLHF,TGTGCCAGCAGCGTAGGGCACCTCGATAATTCACCCCTCCACTTT
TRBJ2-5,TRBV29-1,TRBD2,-,CSVGASGSAETQYF,TGCAGCGTTGGTGCTAGCGGGAGTGCTGAGACCCAGTACTTC
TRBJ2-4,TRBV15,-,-,CATVEASKNIQYF,TGTGCCACCGTAGAGGCGTCCAAAAACATTCAGTACTTC
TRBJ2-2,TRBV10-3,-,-,CATRQTTNTGELFF,TGTGCCACCCGACAGACTACGAACACCGGGGAGCTGTTTTTT
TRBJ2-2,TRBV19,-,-,CASSIDRLGPPGELFF,TGTGCCAGTAGTATAGATCGTCTGGGGCCACCCGGGGAGCTGTTTTTT
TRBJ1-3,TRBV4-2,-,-,CASSQEFRSRGNTIYF,TGTGCCAGCAGCCAAGAGTTCAGAAGCCGTGGAAACACCATATATTTT
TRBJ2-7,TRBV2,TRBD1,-,CASSGTGVVEQYF,TGTGCCAGCAGTGGGACAGGGGTGGTCGAGCAGTACTTC